This T cell receptor (beta chain) was captured by sequencing in a study of OX40 agonist ivuxolimab in advanced cancers. Study summary: An anti-OX40 (CD134) antibody with agonistic activity, ivuxolimab, was administered to patients.

Comment on this clone: Its antigen is not known.

Libraries were prepared by immunoSEQ multiplex PCR; TCRdb keeps only in-frame clonotypes and omits some of them. The profile shows approximately 33,000 clones, about 88% of them singletons. Points from the study as a whole: Expansion of clones was among the lowest in partial responders at 0.1-3.0 mg/kg. Averaged across samples, CD8+ T cells carried more expanded clones than CD4+ did. Both blood CD4+ and CD8+ T cells showed clonal growth by week 6 at 0.1 to 3.0 mg/kg.

V lost 4 bases to trimming and J lost 0 bases, with 4 bases between them. Germline V gene sequence: CDR1 ENHRY, CDR2 SYGVKD. The CDR3 spans 13 residues. The source was CD4+ or CD8+ T cells sorted from blood, collected in a trial of the OX40 agonist ivuxolimab. The receptor's source is an adult with an advanced solid tumor such as melanoma, head and neck, liver or kidney cancer. The rearrangement joins TRBV10-3 to TRBJ1-3; D unclear. The CDR3: CAISATSGNTIYF. The CDR3 DNA sequence: TGTGCCATCAGTGCCACCTCTGGAAACACCATATATTTT.